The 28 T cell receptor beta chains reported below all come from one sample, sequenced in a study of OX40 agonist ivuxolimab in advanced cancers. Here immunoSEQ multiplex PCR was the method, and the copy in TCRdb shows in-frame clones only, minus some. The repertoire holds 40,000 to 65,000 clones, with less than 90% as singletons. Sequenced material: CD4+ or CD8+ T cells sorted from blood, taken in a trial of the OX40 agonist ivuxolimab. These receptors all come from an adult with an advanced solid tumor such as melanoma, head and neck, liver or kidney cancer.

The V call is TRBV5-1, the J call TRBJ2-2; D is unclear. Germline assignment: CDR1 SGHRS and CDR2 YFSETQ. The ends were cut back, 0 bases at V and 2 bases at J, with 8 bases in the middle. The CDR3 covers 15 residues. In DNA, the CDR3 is TGCGCCAGCAGCTTGGGGGCAACCAACACCGGGGAGCTGTTTTTT. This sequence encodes CASSLGATNTGELFF. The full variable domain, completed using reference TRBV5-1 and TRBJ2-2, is KAGVTQTPRYLIKTRGQQVTLSCSPISGHRSVSWYQQTPGQGLQFLFEYFSETQRNKGNFPGRFSGRQFSNSRSEMNVSTLELGDSALYLCASSLGATNTGELFFGEGSRLTVL.

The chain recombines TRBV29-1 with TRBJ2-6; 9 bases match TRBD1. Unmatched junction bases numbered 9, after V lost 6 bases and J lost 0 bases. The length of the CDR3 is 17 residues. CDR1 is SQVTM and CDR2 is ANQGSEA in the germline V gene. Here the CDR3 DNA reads TGCAGCGTACCATCGGGACAGGGTTTCTCTGGGGCCAACGTCCTGACTTTC. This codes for CSVPSGQGFSGANVLTF.

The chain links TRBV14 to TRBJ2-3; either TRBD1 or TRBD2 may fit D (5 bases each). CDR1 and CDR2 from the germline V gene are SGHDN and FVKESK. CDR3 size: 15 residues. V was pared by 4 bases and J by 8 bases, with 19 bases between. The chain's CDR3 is CASSPSGGGRVTQYF. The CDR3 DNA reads TGTGCCAGCAGCCCCTCAGGTGGGGGTAGGGTTACGCAGTATTTT.

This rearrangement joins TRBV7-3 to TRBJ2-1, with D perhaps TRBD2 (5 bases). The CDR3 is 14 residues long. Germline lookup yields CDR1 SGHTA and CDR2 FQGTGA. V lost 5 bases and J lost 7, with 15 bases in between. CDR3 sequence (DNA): TGTGCCAGCAGCCCCGCCCCTGAGCGGAATGAGCAGTTCTTC. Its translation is CASSPAPERNEQFF.

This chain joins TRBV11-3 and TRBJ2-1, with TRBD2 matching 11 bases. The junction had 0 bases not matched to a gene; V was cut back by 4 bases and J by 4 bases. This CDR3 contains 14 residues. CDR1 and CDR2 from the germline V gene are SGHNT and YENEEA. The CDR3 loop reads CASSSSGRYNEQFF. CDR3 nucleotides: TGTGCCAGCAGCTCTAGCGGGAGGTACAATGAGCAGTTCTTC.

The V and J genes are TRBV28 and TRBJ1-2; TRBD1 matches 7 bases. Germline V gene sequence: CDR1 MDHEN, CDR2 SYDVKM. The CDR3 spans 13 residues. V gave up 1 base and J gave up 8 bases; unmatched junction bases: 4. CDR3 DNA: TGTGCCAGCAGTTTATCCAGGGGGAGCGGCTACACCTTC. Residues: CASSLSRGSGYTF.

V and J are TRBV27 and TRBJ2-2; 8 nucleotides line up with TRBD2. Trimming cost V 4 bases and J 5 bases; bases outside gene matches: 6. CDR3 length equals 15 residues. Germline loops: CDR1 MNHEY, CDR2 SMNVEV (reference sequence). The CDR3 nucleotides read TGTGCCAGCAGTTCACTAGCGGAAATAACCGGGGAGCTGTTTTTT. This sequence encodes CASSSLAEITGELFF.

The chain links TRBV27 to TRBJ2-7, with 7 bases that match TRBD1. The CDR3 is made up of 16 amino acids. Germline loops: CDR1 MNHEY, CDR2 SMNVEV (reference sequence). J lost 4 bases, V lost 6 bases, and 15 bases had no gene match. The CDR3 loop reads CASSLLRQGMSYEQYF. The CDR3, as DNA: TGTGCCAGCAGCCTACTTCGACAGGGAATGAGTTACGAGCAGTACTTC.

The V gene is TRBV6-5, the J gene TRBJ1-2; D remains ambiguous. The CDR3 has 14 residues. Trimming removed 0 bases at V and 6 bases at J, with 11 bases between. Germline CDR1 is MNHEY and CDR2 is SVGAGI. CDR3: CASSYSPVPDGYTF. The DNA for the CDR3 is TGTGCCAGCAGTTACTCTCCAGTCCCTGATGGCTACACCTTC.

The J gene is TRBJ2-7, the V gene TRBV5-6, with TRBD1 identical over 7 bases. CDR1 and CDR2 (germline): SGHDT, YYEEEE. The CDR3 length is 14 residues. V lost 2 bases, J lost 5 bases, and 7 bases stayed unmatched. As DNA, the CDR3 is TGTGCCAGCAGCTTAGTCAGGGGGTTAAACGAGCAGTACTTC. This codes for CASSLVRGLNEQYF.

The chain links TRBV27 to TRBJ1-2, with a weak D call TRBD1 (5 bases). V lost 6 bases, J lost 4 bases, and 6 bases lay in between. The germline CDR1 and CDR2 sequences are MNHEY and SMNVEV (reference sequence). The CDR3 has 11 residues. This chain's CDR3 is CASRGGYGYTF. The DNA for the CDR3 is TGTGCCAGCAGGGGGGGCTATGGCTACACCTTC.

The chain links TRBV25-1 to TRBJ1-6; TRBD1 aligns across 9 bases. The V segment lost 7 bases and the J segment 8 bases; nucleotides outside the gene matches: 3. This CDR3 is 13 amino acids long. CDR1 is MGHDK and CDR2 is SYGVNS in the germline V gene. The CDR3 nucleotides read TGTGCCAGCACTAGACAGGGGGATTCACCCCTCCACTTT. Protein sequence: CASTRQGDSPLHF. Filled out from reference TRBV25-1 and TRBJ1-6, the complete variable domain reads EADIYQTPRYLVIGTGKKITLECSQTMGHDKMYWYQQDPGMELHLIHYSYGVNSTEKGDLSSESTVSRIRTEHFPLTLESARPSHTSQYLCASTRQGDSPLHFGNGTRLTVT.

The CDR3 region has the DNA TGTGCCAGCAGCTTAGCGGTCACTAGCGGGAGGGAGGAGCAGTACTTC. Protein product: CASSLAVTSGREEQYF. The chain joins TRBV7-3 to TRBJ2-7; 13 bases match TRBD2. V shed 2 bases, J shed 7 bases, and the junction held 8 bases outside the gene matches. The germline V gene encodes CDR1 SGHTA and CDR2 FQGTGA. The CDR3 consists of 16 residues.

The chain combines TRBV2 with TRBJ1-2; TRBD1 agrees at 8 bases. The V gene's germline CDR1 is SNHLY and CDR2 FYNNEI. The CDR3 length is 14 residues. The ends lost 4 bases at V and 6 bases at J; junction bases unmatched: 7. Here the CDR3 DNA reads TGTGCCAGCAGTGTTTACGGACAGGGAGATGGCTACACCTTC. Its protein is CASSVYGQGDGYTF.

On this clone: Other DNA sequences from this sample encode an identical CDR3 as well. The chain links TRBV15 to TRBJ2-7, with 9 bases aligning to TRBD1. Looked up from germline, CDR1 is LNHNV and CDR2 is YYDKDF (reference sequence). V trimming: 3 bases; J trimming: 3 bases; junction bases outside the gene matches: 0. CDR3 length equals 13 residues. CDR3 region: CATSRDRGYEQYF. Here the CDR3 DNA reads TGTGCCACCAGCAGGGACAGGGGCTACGAGCAGTACTTC.

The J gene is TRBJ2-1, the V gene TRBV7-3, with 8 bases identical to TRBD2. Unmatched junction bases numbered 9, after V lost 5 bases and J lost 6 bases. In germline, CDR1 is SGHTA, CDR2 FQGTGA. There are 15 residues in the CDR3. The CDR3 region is CASSPRGTSSNEQFF. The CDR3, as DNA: TGTGCCAGCAGCCCGAGGGGGACTAGTTCCAATGAGCAGTTCTTC. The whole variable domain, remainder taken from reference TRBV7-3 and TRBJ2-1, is GAGVSQTPSNKVTEKGKYVELRCDPISGHTALYWYRQSLGQGPEFLIYFQGTGAADDSGLPNDRFFAVRPEGSVSTLKIQRTERGDSAVYLCASSPRGTSSNEQFFGPGTRLTVL.

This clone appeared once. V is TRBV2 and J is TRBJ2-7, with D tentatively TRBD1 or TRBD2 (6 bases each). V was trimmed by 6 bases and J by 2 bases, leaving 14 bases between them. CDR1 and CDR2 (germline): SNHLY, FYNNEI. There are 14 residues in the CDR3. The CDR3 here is CASRVGGQAYEQYF. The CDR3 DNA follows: TGTGCCAGCAGGGTAGGGGGGCAGGCCTACGAGCAGTACTTC.

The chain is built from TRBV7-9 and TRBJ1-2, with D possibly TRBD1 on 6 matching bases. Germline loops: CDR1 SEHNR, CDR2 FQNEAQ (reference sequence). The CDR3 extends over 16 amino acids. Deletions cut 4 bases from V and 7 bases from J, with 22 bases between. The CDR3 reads CASSSNSGGAYSGYTF. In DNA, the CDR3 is TGTGCCAGCAGCTCAAATAGCGGGGGCGCATACTCTGGCTACACCTTC.

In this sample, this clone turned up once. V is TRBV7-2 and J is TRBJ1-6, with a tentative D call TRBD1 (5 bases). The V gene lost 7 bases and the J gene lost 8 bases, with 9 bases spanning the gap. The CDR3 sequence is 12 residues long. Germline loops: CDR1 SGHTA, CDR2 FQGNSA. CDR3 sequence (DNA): TGTGCCAGCAACCAGGGTCATTCACCCCTCCACTTT. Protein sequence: CASNQGHSPLHF.

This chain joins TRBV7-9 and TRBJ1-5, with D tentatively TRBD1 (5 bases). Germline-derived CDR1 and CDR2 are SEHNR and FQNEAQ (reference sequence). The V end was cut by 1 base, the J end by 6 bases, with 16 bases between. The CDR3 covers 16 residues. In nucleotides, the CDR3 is TGTGCCAGCAGCTTAGTCGGTGGCCGAGGGGCTCAGCCCCAGCATTTT. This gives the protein CASSLVGGRGAQPQHF.

DNA of the CDR3: TGTGCCAGCAGCCAGGGACAGGGTGCCCACGAGCAGTACTTC. Translated: CASSQGQGAHEQYF. The chain employs TRBV4-2 and TRBJ2-7, with TRBD1 identical over 9 bases. This CDR3 is built from 14 residues. In germline, CDR1 is LGHNA, CDR2 YNFKEQ. Trimming took 3 bases from V and 5 from J; bases not matched to a gene: 5.

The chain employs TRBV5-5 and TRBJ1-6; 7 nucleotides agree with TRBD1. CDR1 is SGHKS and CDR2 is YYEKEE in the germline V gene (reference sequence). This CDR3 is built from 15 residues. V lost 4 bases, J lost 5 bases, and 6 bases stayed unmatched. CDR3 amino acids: CASSEGTANNSPLHF. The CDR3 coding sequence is TGTGCCAGCAGCGAAGGGACAGCTAATAATTCACCCCTCCACTTT.

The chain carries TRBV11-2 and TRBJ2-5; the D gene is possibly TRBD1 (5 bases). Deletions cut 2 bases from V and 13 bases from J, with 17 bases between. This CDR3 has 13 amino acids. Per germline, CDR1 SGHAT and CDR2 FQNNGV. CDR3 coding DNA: TGTGCCAGCAGCTTAAATCTCAGGGAAGGAGCGTACTTC. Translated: CASSLNLREGAYF. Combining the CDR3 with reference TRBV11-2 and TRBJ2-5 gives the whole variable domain EAGVAQSPRYKIIEKRQSVAFWCNPISGHATLYWYQQILGQGPKLLIQFQNNGVVDDSQLPKDRFSAERLKGVDSTLKIQPAKLEDSAVYLCASSLNLREGAYFGPGTRLLVL.

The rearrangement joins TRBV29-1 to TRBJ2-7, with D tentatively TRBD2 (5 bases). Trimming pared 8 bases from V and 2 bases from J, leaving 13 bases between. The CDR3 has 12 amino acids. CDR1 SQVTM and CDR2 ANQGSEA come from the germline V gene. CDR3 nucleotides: TGCAGCCGAGCGGTTCTAACCTACGAGCAGTACTTC. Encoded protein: CSRAVLTYEQYF.

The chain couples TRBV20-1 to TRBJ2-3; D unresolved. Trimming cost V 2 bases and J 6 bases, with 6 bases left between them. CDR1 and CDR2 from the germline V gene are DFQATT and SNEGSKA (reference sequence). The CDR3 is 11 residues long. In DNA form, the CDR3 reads TGCAGTGCTAGACCGGCGGATACGCAGTATTTT. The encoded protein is CSARPADTQYF.

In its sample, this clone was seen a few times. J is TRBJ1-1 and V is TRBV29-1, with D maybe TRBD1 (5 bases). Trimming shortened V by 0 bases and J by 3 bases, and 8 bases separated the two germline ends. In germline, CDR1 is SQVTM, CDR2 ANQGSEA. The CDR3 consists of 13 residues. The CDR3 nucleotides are TGCAGCGTTGAAGAGCCCAGGGACACTGAAGCTTTCTTT. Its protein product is CSVEEPRDTEAFF.

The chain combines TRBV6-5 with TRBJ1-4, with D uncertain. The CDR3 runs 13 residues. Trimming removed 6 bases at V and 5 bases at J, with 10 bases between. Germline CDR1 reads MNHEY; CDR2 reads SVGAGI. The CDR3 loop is CASSLDGNEKLFF. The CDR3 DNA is TGTGCCAGCAGCCTCGACGGAAATGAAAAACTGTTTTTT.

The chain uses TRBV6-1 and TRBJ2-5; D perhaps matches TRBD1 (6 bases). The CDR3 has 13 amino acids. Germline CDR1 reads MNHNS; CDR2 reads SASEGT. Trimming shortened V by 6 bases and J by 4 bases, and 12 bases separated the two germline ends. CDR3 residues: CASRSGVGETQYF. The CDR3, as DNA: TGTGCCAGCAGGTCAGGGGTGGGAGAGACCCAGTACTTC.